This T cell receptor (beta chain) was observed in a study of T cell changes during pregnancy in multiple sclerosis. Libraries were prepared by immunoSEQ multiplex PCR; TCRdb keeps only in-frame clonotypes and omits some of them. Of 90,000 to 100,000 clones listed, around 90% are singletons. CDR3 length: 13 residues. Trimming removed 4 bases from V and 7 bases from J, with 11 bases in between. The chain employs TRBV23-1 and TRBJ2-1, with a weak D call TRBD2 (6 bases). TRBV23-1 belongs to the ORF category, with a function that is uncertain. The material was peripheral blood, obtained in the first trimester of pregnancy. The TCR was taken from a female donor with multiple sclerosis, enrolled in a pregnancy study. CDR3 amino acids: CASSPMGGNEQFF. CDR3 bases: TGCGCCAGCAGTCCAATGGGGGGTAATGAGCAGTTCTTC.